Following are 3 T cell receptor beta chains from one sample sequenced in a study of blood T cell repertoires in COVID-19. Using immunoSEQ multiplex PCR, the repertoire was profiled, and TCRdb retains in-frame clones only, with some absent. The data hold a few hundred thousand clones, with 70% to 75% observed a single time. Input material: peripheral blood. These receptors were taken from a woman of 80 years or more with acute or convalescent COVID-19.

This clone has a handful of counts. The chain recombines TRBV7-8 with TRBJ2-1; the D gene is possibly TRBD2 (7 bases). From germline, CDR1 is SGHVS and CDR2 FQNEAQ. The CDR3 sequence is 16 residues long. The V gene lost 1 base and the J gene lost 1 base, with 11 bases spanning the gap. The CDR3 spells CASSLVGGVSYNEQFF. CDR3 nucleotides: TGTGCCAGCAGCTTAGTAGGGGGGGTTTCCTACAATGAGCAGTTCTTC.

The rearrangement joins TRBV19 to TRBJ1-5; 7 bases are a match to TRBD1. The germline gives CDR1 LNHDA, CDR2 SQIVND (reference sequence). V was pared by 6 bases and J by 5 bases, with 13 bases of the junction left unmatched. There are 16 residues in the CDR3. CDR3 nucleotide sequence: TGTGCCAGTAGGATTCTCCGGGACAGCCCTCATCAGCCCCAGCATTTT. Translating it yields CASRILRDSPHQPQHF.

The chain uses TRBV5-1 and TRBJ2-2; perhaps TRBD2 as D (6 bases). The V end was cut by 3 bases, the J end by 0 bases, with 15 bases between. The CDR3 has 17 amino acids. The germline V gene has CDR1 SGHRS and CDR2 YFSETQ. CDR3 in amino acids: CASSSLGRETNTGELFF. The CDR3 nucleotides read TGCGCCAGCAGCTCCTTGGGTCGGGAGACGAACACCGGGGAGCTGTTTTTT.